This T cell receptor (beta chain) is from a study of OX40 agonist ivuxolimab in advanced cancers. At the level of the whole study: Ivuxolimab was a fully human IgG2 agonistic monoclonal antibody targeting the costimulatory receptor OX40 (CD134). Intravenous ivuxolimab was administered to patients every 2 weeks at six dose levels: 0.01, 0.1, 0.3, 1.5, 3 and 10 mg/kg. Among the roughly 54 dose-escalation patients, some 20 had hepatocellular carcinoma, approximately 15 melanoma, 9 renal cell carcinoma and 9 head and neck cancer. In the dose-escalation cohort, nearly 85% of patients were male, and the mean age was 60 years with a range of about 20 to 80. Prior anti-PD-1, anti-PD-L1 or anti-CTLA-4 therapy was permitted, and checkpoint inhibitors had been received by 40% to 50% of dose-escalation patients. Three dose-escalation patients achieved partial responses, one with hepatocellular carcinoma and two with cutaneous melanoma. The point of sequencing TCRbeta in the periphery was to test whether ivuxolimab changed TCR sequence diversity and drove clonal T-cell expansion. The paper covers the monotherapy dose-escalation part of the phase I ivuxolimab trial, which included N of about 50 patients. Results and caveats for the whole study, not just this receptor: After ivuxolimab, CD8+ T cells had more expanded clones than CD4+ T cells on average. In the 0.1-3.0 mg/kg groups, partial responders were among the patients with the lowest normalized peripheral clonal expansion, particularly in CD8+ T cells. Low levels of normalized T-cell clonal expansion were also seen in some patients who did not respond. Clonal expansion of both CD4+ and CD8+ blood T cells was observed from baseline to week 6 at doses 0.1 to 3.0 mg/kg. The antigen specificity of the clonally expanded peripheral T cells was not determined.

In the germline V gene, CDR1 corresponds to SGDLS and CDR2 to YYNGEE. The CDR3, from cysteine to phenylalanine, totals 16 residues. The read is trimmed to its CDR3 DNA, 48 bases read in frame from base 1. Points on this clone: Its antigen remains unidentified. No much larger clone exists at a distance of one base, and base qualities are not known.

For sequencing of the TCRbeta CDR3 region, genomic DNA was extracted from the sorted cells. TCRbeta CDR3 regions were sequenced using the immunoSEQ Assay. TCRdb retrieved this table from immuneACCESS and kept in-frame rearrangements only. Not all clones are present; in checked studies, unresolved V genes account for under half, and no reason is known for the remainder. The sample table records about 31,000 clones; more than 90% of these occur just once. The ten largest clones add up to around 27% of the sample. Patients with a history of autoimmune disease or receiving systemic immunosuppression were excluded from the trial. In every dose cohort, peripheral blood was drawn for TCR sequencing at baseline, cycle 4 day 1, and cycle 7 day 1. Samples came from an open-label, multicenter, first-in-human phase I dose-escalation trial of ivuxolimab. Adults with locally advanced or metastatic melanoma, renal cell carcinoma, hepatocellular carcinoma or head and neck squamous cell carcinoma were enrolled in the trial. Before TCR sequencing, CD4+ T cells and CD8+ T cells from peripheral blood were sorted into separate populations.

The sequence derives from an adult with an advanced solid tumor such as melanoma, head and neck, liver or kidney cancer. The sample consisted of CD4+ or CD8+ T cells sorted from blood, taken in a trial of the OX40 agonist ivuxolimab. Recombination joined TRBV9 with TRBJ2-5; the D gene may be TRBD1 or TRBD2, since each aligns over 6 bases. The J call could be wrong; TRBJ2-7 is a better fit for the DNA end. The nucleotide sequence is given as TGTGCCAGCAGCGCAGGGCAGGGGCGGGAAGCGGACGAGCAGTACTTC. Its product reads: CASSAGQGREADEQYF.